Listed below are T cell receptor beta chains from one sample, sequenced in a study of metastatic and nonmetastatic thyroid tumors. TCRdb used MiXCR to call clones anew from the PCR reads. The top ten clones hold roughly a fifth of a sample with roughly 4,000 clones, 34% of them seen once. Sequencing was done on a sample of adjacent normal tissue. These receptors were obtained from a female donor with papillary thyroid cancer or a benign thyroid nodule (not recorded which). Some clones in this sample may be carry-over from other donors' samples. Both conserved end residues are part of each CDR3. The D gene is left open where the match is weak. Only some rows state a clone size, as once, few, many or a class for expanded clones.

size: .; V: TRBV16; J: TRBJ2-2; D: .; DNA: TGTGCCAGCAGCCCCGTGTGGCCTACAGGGGAGCTGTTTTTT; CDR3: CASSPVWPTGELFF
size: .; V: TRBV20-1; J: TRBJ2-7; D: TRBD1; DNA: TGCAGTGCTAAAACAGGGGGCCTCGAGCAGTACTTC; CDR3: CSAKTGGLEQYF
size: .; V: TRBV5-1; J: TRBJ2-1; D: .; DNA: TGCGCCAGCAGCCCAGGTGGTACAAATGAGCAGTTCTTC; CDR3: CASSPGGTNEQFF
size: .; V: TRBV7-9; J: TRBJ2-1; D: .; DNA: TGTGCCAGCAGCTCCCTAGCGAATGAGCAGTTCTTC; CDR3: CASSSLANEQFF
size: .; V: TRBV7-2; J: TRBJ2-7; D: .; DNA: TGTGCCAGCAGCTTAGGGTGGACTCGGAGCTACGAGCAGTACTTC; CDR3: CASSLGWTRSYEQYF
size: .; V: TRBV5-1; J: TRBJ2-2; D: TRBD2; DNA: TGCGCCAGCAGCTTGCTAGCGGGAGGGCCGGAGGGCACCGGGGAGCTGTTTTTT; CDR3: CASSLLAGGPEGTGELFF
size: .; V: TRBV5-8; J: TRBJ1-1; D: .; DNA: TGTGCCAGCAGCTTTTCGGTGGGCGCCGGTGAAGCTTTCTTT; CDR3: CASSFSVGAGEAFF
size: medium-sized; V: TRBV19; J: TRBJ2-7; D: .; DNA: TGTGCCAGTAGTATAGGTTTAGACCCCCGAGCGGGCGAGCAGTACTTC; CDR3: CASSIGLDPRAGEQYF
size: few; V: TRBV2; J: TRBJ2-7; D: .; DNA: TGTGCCAGCAGTGTGGTCGGCCCCTACGAGCAGTACTTC; CDR3: CASSVVGPYEQYF
size: .; V: TRBV7-2; J: TRBJ2-3; D: TRBD2; DNA: TGTGCCAGCAGCTTGGGACTAGCGTTCCCAGATACGCAGTATTTT; CDR3: CASSLGLAFPDTQYF
size: .; V: TRBV4-3; J: TRBJ1-2; D: .; DNA: TGCGCCAGCAGCCACTTAGACAGGAACCGCTATGGCTACACCTTC; CDR3: CASSHLDRNRYGYTF
size: medium-sized; V: TRBV29-1; J: TRBJ2-2; D: .; DNA: TGCAGCGTGACGACAGACAGCACCGGGGAGCTGTTTTTT; CDR3: CSVTTDSTGELFF
size: large; V: TRBV25-1; J: TRBJ1-4; D: .; DNA: TGTGCCAGCAGTAGACAGCTTAATGAAAAACTGTTTTTT; CDR3: CASSRQLNEKLFF
size: .; V: TRBV9; J: TRBJ1-2; D: .; DNA: TGTGCCAGCAGCGTAGAGGGACACTTCAACTATGGCTACACCTTC; CDR3: CASSVEGHFNYGYTF
size: .; V: TRBV11-2; J: TRBJ2-3; D: TRBD2; DNA: TGTGCCAGCAGCCCCCAAGCGGGACGCACAGATACGCAGTATTTT; CDR3: CASSPQAGRTDTQYF
size: .; V: TRBV12-3/TRBV12-4; J: TRBJ1-5; D: .; DNA: TGTGCCAGCAGTCGCAACAGGGATAGTCAGCCCCAGCATTTT; CDR3: CASSRNRDSQPQHF
size: .; V: TRBV7-9; J: TRBJ2-3; D: .; DNA: TGTGCCAGCAGCTTAGGCACAGATACGCAGTATTTT; CDR3: CASSLGTDTQYF
size: .; V: TRBV7-2; J: TRBJ2-7; D: .; DNA: TGTTCGACCAGCAGACCAGGTTACGAGCAGTACTTC; CDR3: CSTSRPGYEQYF
size: few; V: TRBV6-6; J: TRBJ1-6; D: TRBD1; DNA: TGTGCCAGCAGTTATCGACCCCGGGACAGGGATTCACCCCTCCACTTT; CDR3: CASSYRPRDRDSPLHF
size: .; V: TRBV20-1; J: TRBJ2-1; D: .; DNA: TGCAGTGTTGCTACGCTGGGGCTCAATGAGCAGTTCTTC; CDR3: CSVATLGLNEQFF
size: .; V: TRBV11-3; J: TRBJ2-5; D: TRBD2; DNA: TGTGCCAGCAGCGGACTAGCGGGAGAGACCCAGTACTTC; CDR3: CASSGLAGETQYF
size: .; V: TRBV28; J: TRBJ2-2; D: .; DNA: TGTGCCAGCAGTTTCCCCAGCGGAGAAGACACCGGGGAGCTGTTTTTT; CDR3: CASSFPSGEDTGELFF
size: .; V: TRBV5-1; J: TRBJ2-7; D: TRBD1; DNA: TGCGCCAGCAGCCCAGTAACAGGGGGCACGGACGAGCAGTACTTC; CDR3: CASSPVTGGTDEQYF
size: .; V: TRBV19; J: TRBJ2-2; D: .; DNA: TGTGCCAGTAGTTTTGAGGCGGTATGGGGCGGGGAGCTGTTTTTT; CDR3: CASSFEAVWGGELFF
size: .; V: TRBV6-5; J: TRBJ2-1; D: TRBD2; DNA: TGTGCCAGCAGTTACGGACTAGCGGGACCATACAATGAGCAGTTCTTC; CDR3: CASSYGLAGPYNEQFF
size: .; V: TRBV5-1; J: TRBJ1-3; D: .; DNA: TGCGCCAGCAGCTTGGCGACGGCGGGACTGTCGTCTGGAAACACCATATATTTT; CDR3: CASSLATAGLSSGNTIYF
size: many; V: TRBV5-4; J: TRBJ1-4; D: .; DNA: TGTGCCAGCAGCGCCTATGGTCCTAATGAAAAACTGTTTTTT; CDR3: CASSAYGPNEKLFF
size: medium-sized; V: TRBV6-1; J: TRBJ1-4; D: TRBD1; DNA: TGTGCCAGCAGCCCCAGGGGGCATGAGGAAAAACTGTTTTTT; CDR3: CASSPRGHEEKLFF
size: few; V: TRBV19; J: TRBJ1-4; D: .; DNA: TGTGCCAGTAGTATAGCAGCAACTAATGAAAAACTGTTTTTT; CDR3: CASSIAATNEKLFF
size: few; V: TRBV20-1; J: TRBJ2-7; D: .; DNA: TGCAGTGCCCTTCTACCGGGGGCCTACGAGCAGTACTTC; CDR3: CSALLPGAYEQYF
size: few; V: TRBV6-2/TRBV6-3; J: TRBJ2-7; D: TRBD1; DNA: TGTGCCAGCCGAGGGACAGGGGGCTACGAGCAGTACTTC; CDR3: CASRGTGGYEQYF
size: many; V: TRBV28; J: TRBJ1-2; D: TRBD1; DNA: TGTGCCAGCAGTTTCCCGGGACAGGGGAGAGTAGGCACCTTC; CDR3: CASSFPGQGRVGTF
size: few; V: TRBV5-1; J: TRBJ1-6; D: .; DNA: TGCGCCAGCAGCCCACTAGGTGGGCCACAAAGCTCCTATAATTCACCCCTCCACTTT; CDR3: CASSPLGGPQSSYNSPLHF
size: .; V: TRBV7-8; J: TRBJ1-2; D: TRBD1; DNA: TGTGCCAGCAGCTTGGGACAGGGATATGGCTACACCTTC; CDR3: CASSLGQGYGYTF
size: .; V: TRBV6-6; J: TRBJ1-1; D: .; DNA: TGTGAAAGCAGCTACCGCGTAGGCGACACTGAAGCTTTCTTT; CDR3: CESSYRVGDTEAFF
size: medium-sized; V: TRBV7-6; J: TRBJ1-1; D: .; DNA: TGTGCCAGCAGCTTAGACCCAACCGCCCTTGAAGCTTTCTTT; CDR3: CASSLDPTALEAFF
size: .; V: TRBV20-1; J: TRBJ1-5; D: .; DNA: TGCAGTGCTAGAGATTCAGGGGAAACGGATCAGCCCCAGCATTTT; CDR3: CSARDSGETDQPQHF
size: .; V: TRBV9; J: TRBJ2-7; D: .; DNA: TGTGCCAGCAGCGCCGGCACACTGGGGGCGGGGGAGCAGTACTTC; CDR3: CASSAGTLGAGEQYF
size: few; V: TRBV29-1; J: TRBJ1-2; D: TRBD1; DNA: TGCAGCGTTGAAGAGGCAGGGGGTTATGGCTACACCTTC; CDR3: CSVEEAGGYGYTF
size: .; V: TRBV3-1; J: TRBJ1-2; D: .; DNA: TGTGCCAGCAGCCCCGGGGAAGAGGCTGGCTACACCTTC; CDR3: CASSPGEEAGYTF
size: .; V: TRBV12-3/TRBV12-4; J: TRBJ2-1; D: TRBD2; DNA: TGTGCCAGCAGCAAAGCCGGACTAGCGGGAGGATACAATGAGCAGTTCTTC; CDR3: CASSKAGLAGGYNEQFF
size: medium-sized; V: TRBV20-1; J: TRBJ2-5; D: .; DNA: TGCAGTGCTGGGGGGAGGGTGACAGGGGCGCAAGAGACCCAGTACTTC; CDR3: CSAGGRVTGAQETQYF
size: .; V: TRBV20-1; J: TRBJ2-3; D: .; DNA: TGCAGTGCTAGACTGACCAGCACAGATACGCAGTATTTT; CDR3: CSARLTSTDTQYF
size: .; V: TRBV12-3/TRBV12-4; J: TRBJ1-1; D: TRBD1; DNA: TGTGCCAGCAGGACAGGGGGCGCGGCTGAAGCTTTCTTT; CDR3: CASRTGGAAEAFF
size: .; V: TRBV6-1; J: TRBJ2-1; D: .; DNA: TGTGCCAGCAGTAAAGAGGACAGCAGGTACAATGAGCAGTTCTTC; CDR3: CASSKEDSRYNEQFF
size: large; V: TRBV6-5; J: TRBJ2-1; D: TRBD2; DNA: TGTGCCAGCAGGTACAATCTAGCGGGAGGTAGGAATGAGCAGTTCTTC; CDR3: CASRYNLAGGRNEQFF
size: .; V: TRBV20-1; J: TRBJ2-1; D: TRBD2; DNA: TGCAGTGCTAAGAGCGGGAGGGGGGGCAATGAGCAGTTCTTC; CDR3: CSAKSGRGGNEQFF
size: .; V: TRBV5-1; J: TRBJ1-1; D: .; DNA: TGCGCCAGCAGCTTGACAGGTACGGAGCGCACTGAAGCTTTCTTT; CDR3: CASSLTGTERTEAFF
size: .; V: TRBV6-1; J: TRBJ1-1; D: .; DNA: TGTGCCAGCACCCCGAACCCGGGGAACACTGAAGCTTTCTTT; CDR3: CASTPNPGNTEAFF
size: few; V: TRBV6-1; J: TRBJ2-1; D: TRBD2; DNA: TGTGCCAGCAGGGTAACTAGCGGGAGTGGCCATGAGCAGTTCTTC; CDR3: CASRVTSGSGHEQFF
size: few; V: TRBV24-1; J: TRBJ2-7; D: TRBD1; DNA: TGTGCCAGCTCCGGACAGGACTCCTCCTACGAGCAGTACTTC; CDR3: CASSGQDSSYEQYF
size: .; V: TRBV27; J: TRBJ2-5; D: .; DNA: TGTGCCAGCAGTGTTATCGACGGACAAGAGACCCAGTACTTC; CDR3: CASSVIDGQETQYF